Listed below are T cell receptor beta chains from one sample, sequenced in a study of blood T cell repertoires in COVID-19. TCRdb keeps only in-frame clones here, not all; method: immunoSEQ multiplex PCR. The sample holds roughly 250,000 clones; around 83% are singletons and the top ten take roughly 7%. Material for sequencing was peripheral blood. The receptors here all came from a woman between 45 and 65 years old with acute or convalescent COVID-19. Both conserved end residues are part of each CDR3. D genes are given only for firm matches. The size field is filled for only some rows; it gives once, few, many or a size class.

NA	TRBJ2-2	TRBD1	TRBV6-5	TGTGCCAGCACGCGGGACAGGCAGACCGGGGAGCTGTTTTTT	CASTRDRQTGELFF
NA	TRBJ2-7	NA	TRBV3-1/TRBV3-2	TGTGCCAGCAGCCCTACCTACGAGCAGTACTTC	CASSPTYEQYF
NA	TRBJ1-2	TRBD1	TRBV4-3	TGCGCCAGCAGCCCAGGCCCGACAGGGGCGGGCTATGGCTACACCTTC	CASSPGPTGAGYGYTF
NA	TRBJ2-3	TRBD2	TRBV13	TGTGCCAGCAGCCCTAGCGGGGGTGGCACAGATACGCAGTATTTT	CASSPSGGGTDTQYF
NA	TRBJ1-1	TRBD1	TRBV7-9	TGTGCCAGCAGCAATCAGACAGGGTATTTCATTGAAGCTTTCTTT	CASSNQTGYFIEAFF
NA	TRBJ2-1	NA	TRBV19	TGTGCCAGTAGTATAGCGGGGTTATACAATGAGCAGTTCTTC	CASSIAGLYNEQFF
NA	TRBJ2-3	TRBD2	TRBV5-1	TGCGCCAGCAGCTTTACTAGCGGGAGTATCGATACGCAGTATTTT	CASSFTSGSIDTQYF
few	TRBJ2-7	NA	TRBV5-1	TGCGCCAGCAGCCCTGACAGAGATGCTATGGAGCAGTACTTC	CASSPDRDAMEQYF
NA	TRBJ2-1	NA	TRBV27	TGTGCCAGCGGCCCTTTACTCAGGGTCAATGAGCAGTTCTTC	CASGPLLRVNEQFF
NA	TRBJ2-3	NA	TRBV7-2	TGTGCCAGCAGCCTTGTCTACACAGATACGCAGTATTTT	CASSLVYTDTQYF
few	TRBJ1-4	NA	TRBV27	TGTGCCAGCAGTTCCAGGGCGGCTAATGAAAAACTGTTTTTT	CASSSRAANEKLFF
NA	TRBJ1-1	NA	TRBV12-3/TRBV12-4	TGTGCCAGCAGTTTAAAAGGAGGCACTGAAGCTTTCTTT	CASSLKGGTEAFF
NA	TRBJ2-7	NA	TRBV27	TGTGCCAGCAGTTTATCCCCAGGGGCTCTCGAGCAGTACTTC	CASSLSPGALEQYF
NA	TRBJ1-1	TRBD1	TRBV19	TGTGCCTCTGTGCTCAGGGGGTTTGGAGACACTGAAGCTTTCTTT	CASVLRGFGDTEAFF
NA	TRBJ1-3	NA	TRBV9	TGTGCCAGCAGCGTAGCACAAAACCCTGGAAACACCATATATTTT	CASSVAQNPGNTIYF
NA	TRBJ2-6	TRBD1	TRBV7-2	TGTGCCGTGGCCGGGACAGGGATCTCTGGGGCCAACGTCCTGACTTTC	CAVAGTGISGANVLTF
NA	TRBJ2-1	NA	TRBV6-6	TGTGCCAGCAGCGAACGGGGAGGGACACCCTACAATGAGCAGTTCTTC	CASSERGGTPYNEQFF
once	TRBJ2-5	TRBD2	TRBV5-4	TGTGCCAGCAGCTTGTCGCTAGCGGGTGGACAAGAGACCCAGTACTTC	CASSLSLAGGQETQYF
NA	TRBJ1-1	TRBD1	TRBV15	TGTGCCACCAGCTTAAACCGGGACAGAAAAGCTTTCTTT	CATSLNRDRKAFF
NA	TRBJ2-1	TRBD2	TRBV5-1	TGCGCCAGCAGCCACACTAGCGGGGATTACAATGAGCAGTTCTTC	CASSHTSGDYNEQFF
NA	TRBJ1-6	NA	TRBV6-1	TGTGCCAGCAGCGGACTCTCTAATTCACCCCTCCACTTT	CASSGLSNSPLHF
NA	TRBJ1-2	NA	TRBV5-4	TGTGCCAGCAGCTTGGCTGGGAGCTATGGCTACACCTTC	CASSLAGSYGYTF
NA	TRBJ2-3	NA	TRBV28	TGTGCCCACACCCGGCCGGGGAATACGCAGTATTTT	CAHTRPGNTQYF
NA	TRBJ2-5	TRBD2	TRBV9	TGTGCCAGCAGCCCAATTAGCGGGGGCCAAGAGACCCAGTACTTC	CASSPISGGQETQYF
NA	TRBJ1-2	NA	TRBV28	TGTGCCAGCAGTTTGGGGGCAGGCCGCAATAACTATGGCTACACCTTC	CASSLGAGRNNYGYTF
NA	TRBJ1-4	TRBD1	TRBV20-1	TGCAGTGCTAGTACAGGGGGGTATGAAAAACTGTTTTTT	CSASTGGYEKLFF
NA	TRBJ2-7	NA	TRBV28	TGTGCCAGCAGTTTGGGGGACTCTCGGAAGGAGTACTTC	CASSLGDSRKEYF